The 13 T cell receptor beta chains listed next were all sequenced from one sample in a study of cytomegalovirus exposure and HLA in healthy donors. PCR was performed using 60 Vbeta and 13 Jbeta primers. Method: immunoSEQ multiplex PCR; TCRdb's copy keeps in-frame clones and lacks some. The sample has approximately 78,000 clones; 65% to 70% are singletons. Specimen: PBMCs. The source is a man aged 40-55 years in good health and CMV-seropositive.

V and J are TRBV5-1 and TRBJ2-7, with 7 bases identical to TRBD1. Germline values: CDR1 SGHRS, CDR2 YFSETQ. The CDR3 runs to 14 residues. The V and J ends lost 8 bases and 5 bases, in that order; junction bases with no gene match: 13. The CDR3 here is CASSRQGPLDEQYF. As DNA, the CDR3 is TGCGCCAGTTCTCGACAGGGCCCCTTGGACGAGCAGTACTTC.

This sequence joins TRBV6-5 and TRBJ2-2; D remains ambiguous. Per the germline V gene, CDR1 is MNHEY and CDR2 is SVGAGI. This CDR3 has 13 amino acids. The V gene lost 7 bases and the J gene lost 5 bases, with 11 bases spanning the gap. The CDR3 DNA follows: TGTGCCAGCACCCCGGGTGGTACCGGGGAGCTGTTTTTT. Its translation: CASTPGGTGELFF.

This clone was seen a handful of times. The chain uses TRBV28 and TRBJ1-1, with D uncertain. Per the germline V gene, CDR1 is MDHEN and CDR2 is SYDVKM. V was pared by 4 bases and J by 2 bases, with 8 bases between. This CDR3 contains 13 residues. As DNA, the CDR3 is TGTGCCAGCAGTTCCACTCTCAACACTGAAGCTTTCTTT. Its translation is CASSSTLNTEAFF.

This chain links TRBV6-5 with TRBJ2-7, with 7 bases lining up with TRBD1. The germline V gene has CDR1 MNHEY and CDR2 SVGAGI. CDR3 length: 14 amino acids. After removal of 7 bases from V and 3 bases from J, the junction contained 9 bases not matched to a gene. CDR3: CASTRQGGRYEQYF. CDR3 sequence (DNA): TGTGCCAGCACCCGACAGGGTGGCCGCTACGAGCAGTACTTC.

In this sample, this clone turned up once. The rearrangement uses TRBV29-1 and TRBJ1-2; tentatively, D is TRBD1 (5 bases). CDR1 and CDR2 (germline): SQVTM, ANQGSEA. This CDR3 comprises 15 residues. The V gene lost 1 base and the J gene lost 4 bases, with 16 bases spanning the gap. In DNA form, the CDR3 reads TGCAGCGTTGAAGGACCCGGACAAGGGATCTATGGCTACACCTTC. Translated: CSVEGPGQGIYGYTF.

The chain has TRBV7-8 and TRBJ2-3, with 7 bases fitting TRBD2. The CDR3 has 15 amino acids. After removal of 5 bases from V and 6 bases from J, the junction contained 11 bases not matched to a gene. CDR1 and CDR2 (germline): SGHVS, FQNEAQ. The CDR3 loop is CASSAWDYSHDTQYF. The CDR3 bases are TGTGCCAGCAGCGCGTGGGACTATAGTCACGATACGCAGTATTTT.

The chain combines TRBV5-1 with TRBJ1-6; a possible D gene is TRBD1 (5 bases). Looked up from germline, CDR1 is SGHRS and CDR2 is YFSETQ. Deletions cut 7 bases from V and 8 bases from J, with 13 bases between. This CDR3 is 13 amino acids long. The CDR3 DNA reads as TGCGCCAGCGCCACGCGGGGGGATTCACCCCTCCACTTT. Its protein product is CASATRGDSPLHF.

This chain's CDR3 is CASSFGGMGRETQYF. In DNA, the CDR3 is TGTGCCAGCAGTTTCGGGGGAATGGGGCGGGAGACCCAGTACTTC. The chain links TRBV27 to TRBJ2-5; tentative D call: TRBD2 (6 bases). The V gene's germline CDR1 is MNHEY and CDR2 SMNVEV (reference sequence). This CDR3 has 15 amino acids. V lost 3 bases and J lost 5, with 16 bases in between.

The chain has TRBV19 and TRBJ2-2; the D gene is possibly TRBD1 (6 bases). V lost 7 bases, J lost 3 bases, and 12 bases lay in between. The CDR3 consists of 14 residues. The germline V gene encodes CDR1 LNHDA and CDR2 SQIVND (reference sequence). CDR3: CASKLGGDTGELFF. As DNA, the CDR3 is TGTGCCAGTAAATTAGGGGGTGACACCGGGGAGCTGTTTTTT.

Regarding this clone: This sample also contains other DNA sequences that code for the same CDR3. The chain carries TRBV5-1 and TRBJ1-4; 7 bases agree with TRBD1. The V gene's germline CDR1 is SGHRS and CDR2 YFSETQ. V gave up 2 bases and J gave up 7 bases; unmatched junction bases: 2. This CDR3 has 13 residues. The chain's CDR3 is CASSFSGGEKLFF. The CDR3 bases are TGCGCCAGCAGCTTTTCAGGGGGTGAAAAACTGTTTTTT.

This clone has only a few counts. Distinct nucleotide sequences in the sample also encode this CDR3. The J gene is TRBJ1-5, the V gene TRBV6-1; D call uncertain. The CDR3 is made up of 13 amino acids. Trimming removed 0 bases at V and 5 bases at J, with 5 bases between. Germline lookup yields CDR1 MNHNS and CDR2 SASEGT. CDR3 DNA sequence: TGTGCCAGCAGTGAAGCGAGAGATCAGCCCCAGCATTTT. It codes for CASSEARDQPQHF.

The chain links TRBV28 to TRBJ2-7, with TRBD1 identical over 7 bases. The CDR3 is 14 residues long. V was pared by 5 bases and J by 5 bases, with 9 bases of the junction left unmatched. The germline gives CDR1 MDHEN, CDR2 SYDVKM. The chain's CDR3 is CASSGTDPFHEQYF. The DNA of the CDR3 is TGTGCCAGCAGTGGGACAGATCCCTTCCACGAGCAGTACTTC.

J is TRBJ1-4 and V is TRBV29-1, with 7 bases matching TRBD1. Germline-derived CDR1 and CDR2 are SQVTM and ANQGSEA. The CDR3 loop spans 13 amino acids. V gave up 7 bases and J gave up 2 bases; unmatched junction bases: 4. CDR3 loop: CSAMTGTNEKLFF. Written as DNA, the CDR3 is TGCAGCGCTATGACAGGGACTAATGAAAAACTGTTTTTT.